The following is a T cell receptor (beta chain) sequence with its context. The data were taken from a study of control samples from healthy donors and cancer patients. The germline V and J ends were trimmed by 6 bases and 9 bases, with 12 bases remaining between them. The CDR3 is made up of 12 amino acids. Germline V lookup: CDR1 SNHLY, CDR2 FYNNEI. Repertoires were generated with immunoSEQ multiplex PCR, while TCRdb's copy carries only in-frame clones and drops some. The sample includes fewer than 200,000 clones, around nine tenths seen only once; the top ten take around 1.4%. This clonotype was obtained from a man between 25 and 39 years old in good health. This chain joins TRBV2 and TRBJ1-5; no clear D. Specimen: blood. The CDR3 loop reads CASSPLNSPQHF. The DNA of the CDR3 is TGTGCCAGCAGCCCTCTTAATTCGCCCCAGCATTTT.